One and the same sample provided the 22 T cell receptor beta chains below, sequenced in a study of control samples from healthy donors and cancer patients. Assay used: immunoSEQ multiplex PCR; TCRdb lists only in-frame clones, some missing. The table records about 160,000 clones, over 95% of them present only once. The material sequenced was blood. These receptor sequences come from a young woman in good health.

The chain uses TRBV12-5 and TRBJ2-1; TRBD2 agrees at 10 bases. The junction had 14 bases not matched to a gene; V was cut back by 2 bases and J by 10 bases. Germline V gives CDR1 LGHNT, CDR2 FRNRAP. The CDR3 length is 17 residues. CDR3 region: CASGLPLGAGGLGEQFF. In DNA form, the CDR3 reads TGTGCTAGTGGTTTGCCCCTGGGAGCGGGGGGGCTAGGGGAGCAGTTCTTC.

This chain uses TRBV6-2 or TRBV6-3 with TRBJ1-5; D perhaps matches TRBD1 (5 bases). Trimming left V 5 bases short and J 1 base short, with 15 bases between. The CDR3 contains 16 residues. Germline CDR1 is MNHEY and CDR2 is SVGEGT. The CDR3 here is CASSANYGGSNQPQHF. CDR3 nucleotides: TGTGCCAGCAGTGCGAATTACGGGGGGAGCAATCAGCCCCAGCATTTT.

This chain joins TRBV5-6 and TRBJ2-7; D is possibly TRBD2 (5 bases). The CDR3 runs 14 residues. Germline V gives CDR1 SGHDT, CDR2 YYEEEE. V lost 1 base and J 0 bases, leaving 8 bases between the germline ends. CDR3 sequence reads: CASSLTGSSYEQYF. CDR3 bases: TGTGCCAGCAGCTTGACGGGGAGCTCCTACGAGCAGTACTTC.

The V call is TRBV11-1, the J call TRBJ1-4; possible D gene TRBD1, 6 bases. The CDR3 has 15 residues. The V end lost 0 bases, the J end lost 4 bases, and 9 bases lay between the germline ends. CDR1 and CDR2 from the germline V gene are SGHAT and FQDESV (reference sequence). In DNA form, the CDR3 reads TGTGCCAGCAGCTTAGCGGACAGTCGTAATGAAAAACTGTTTTTT. It codes for CASSLADSRNEKLFF.

The chain combines TRBV3-1 (or the pseudogene TRBV3-2) with TRBJ2-1, with 9 bases identical to TRBD2. CDR1 and CDR2 from the germline V gene are LGHDT and YNNKEL (reference sequence). CDR3 length: 15 amino acids. With 1 base clipped from V and 12 bases from J, the junction kept 10 bases outside the gene matches. DNA of the CDR3: TGTGCCAGCAGCCAAGGCGGGGGGGCAATGTTAGGGCAGTTCTTC. Its translation: CASSQGGGAMLGQFF.

CDR3: CASSSSGTSEENEQFF. CDR3 in DNA: TGTGCCAGCAGCTCATCCGGGACTAGCGAGGAAAATGAGCAGTTCTTC. The chain has TRBV5-6 and TRBJ2-1; 10 bases map to TRBD2. CDR3 length: 16 amino acids. The germline gives CDR1 SGHDT, CDR2 YYEEEE. V trimming: 3 bases; J trimming: 7 bases; junction bases outside the gene matches: 10.

This chain uses TRBV15 with TRBJ1-1; D is unresolved. Germline CDR1 is LNHNV and CDR2 is YYDKDF (reference sequence). CDR3 length equals 16 residues. The V gene lost 0 bases and the J gene lost 0 bases, with 11 bases spanning the gap. CDR3 protein: CATSREGGEMNTEAFF. Here the CDR3 DNA reads TGTGCCACCAGCAGAGAAGGTGGGGAGATGAACACTGAAGCTTTCTTT.

V and J are TRBV28 and TRBJ1-3; maybe TRBD1 (5 bases). The CDR3 has 17 amino acids. CDR1 is MDHEN, CDR2 SYDVKM, per germline. Trimming pared 6 bases from V and 0 bases from J, leaving 18 bases between. The CDR3 DNA reads TGTGCCAGCAGCGGACACAGTCTATTCTTCTCTGGAAACACCATATATTTT. Translated: CASSGHSLFFSGNTIYF.

The chain links TRBV4-1 to TRBJ1-5, with no clear D. Germline V gene sequence: CDR1 MGHRA, CDR2 YSYEKL. The length of the CDR3 is 14 residues. With 4 bases removed from V and 3 bases from J, the gap between germline ends came to 10 bases. The CDR3 loop reads CASSPRIDNQPQHF. The CDR3, as DNA: TGCGCCAGCAGCCCAAGAATAGACAATCAGCCCCAGCATTTT.

The chain is built from TRBV7-9 and TRBJ1-4; tentative D call: TRBD1 (6 bases). The CDR3 is 13 amino acids. Germline CDR1 reads SEHNR; CDR2 reads FQNEAQ (reference sequence). V gave up 4 bases and J gave up 6 bases, with 9 bases separating them. The CDR3 sequence is CASSSGQYEKLFF. Here the CDR3 DNA reads TGTGCCAGCAGCTCGGGACAATATGAAAAACTGTTTTTT.

The V gene is TRBV4-2, the J gene TRBJ1-2; TRBD1 matches at 8 bases. This CDR3 has 14 residues. V was pared by 2 bases and J by 7 bases, with 6 bases of the junction left unmatched. The V gene's germline CDR1 is LGHNA and CDR2 YNFKEQ. Written as DNA, the CDR3 is TGTGCCAGCAGCCAAATCGACAGGGGTGGTGGCTACACCTTC. Amino acid sequence: CASSQIDRGGGYTF.

CDR3 amino acids: CASSLGQGQVSKAFF. CDR3 in DNA: TGCGCCAGCAGCCTAGGACAGGGCCAGGTGTCGAAAGCTTTCTTT. This sequence joins TRBV5-1 and TRBJ1-1; 8 positions match TRBD1. V shed 4 bases, J shed 9 bases, and the junction held 14 bases outside the gene matches. This CDR3 is built from 15 residues. The V gene's germline CDR1 is SGHRS and CDR2 YFSETQ.

The chain is built from TRBV28 and TRBJ1-3, with D perhaps TRBD1 (5 bases). Germline assignment: CDR1 MDHEN and CDR2 SYDVKM. The CDR3 consists of 16 residues. V lost 4 bases and J lost 2, with 15 bases in between. CDR3 DNA sequence: TGTGCCAGCAGTTATCTCAGGGATCCCCCTGGAAACACCATATATTTT. Translation: CASSYLRDPPGNTIYF.

This clone has just one count. V is TRBV12-5 and J is TRBJ2-1; TRBD2 agrees at 11 bases. In germline, CDR1 is LGHNT, CDR2 FRNRAP. V shed 1 base, J shed 0 bases, and the junction held 14 bases outside the gene matches. The CDR3 length is 21 residues. CDR3: CASGLDPEASGRMNSYNEQFF. The CDR3 DNA reads TGTGCTAGTGGTTTGGACCCCGAGGCTAGCGGGAGGATGAACTCCTACAATGAGCAGTTCTTC.

The chain is built from TRBV4-1 and TRBJ1-4; perhaps TRBD1 as D (6 bases). The CDR3 totals 15 residues. The germline CDR1 and CDR2 sequences are MGHRA and YSYEKL. V was cut by 3 bases and J by 3 bases, with 11 bases left in between. The CDR3 is CASSHTPGANEKLFF. The CDR3 nucleotides read TGCGCCAGCAGCCACACCCCAGGGGCTAATGAAAAACTGTTTTTT.

V and J are TRBV30 and TRBJ2-2; TRBD2 aligns across 11 bases. Germline trimming cut 5 bases from V and 3 bases from J; bases unmatched to any gene: 2. The CDR3 covers 14 residues. Germline V gene data show CDR1 as GTSNPN and CDR2 as SVGIG (reference sequence). The CDR3: CAWGSGRDTGELFF. The CDR3 region has the DNA TGTGCCTGGGGTAGCGGGAGGGACACCGGGGAGCTGTTTTTT.

CDR3 sequence: CASSRPRGRGSSTDTQYF. The DNA for the CDR3 is TGTGCCAGCAGCCGGCCCCGGGGGCGCGGGAGTAGCACAGATACGCAGTATTTT. The chain couples TRBV2 to TRBJ2-3; possibly TRBD2 for D (7 bases). This CDR3 comprises 18 residues. V lost 6 bases and J 0 bases, leaving 22 bases between the germline ends. Looked up from germline, CDR1 is SNHLY and CDR2 is FYNNEI.

This chain uses TRBV5-6 with TRBJ2-5, with 11 bases fitting TRBD2. The CDR3 runs 18 residues. CDR1 and CDR2 from the germline V gene are SGHDT and YYEEEE. V was clipped by 0 bases and J by 4 bases; unmatched bases: 11. The DNA for the CDR3 is TGTGCCAGCAGCTTGGAGGCTAGCGGGAGGATCCTCCGAGAGACCCAGTACTTC. Protein product: CASSLEASGRILRETQYF.

CDR3: CASSPLAGVNTGELFF. The CDR3 DNA reads TGCGCCAGCAGCCCACTAGCGGGGGTGAACACCGGGGAGCTGTTTTTT. The chain joins TRBV5-1 to TRBJ2-2; 11 bases map to TRBD2. The CDR3 spans 16 residues. V gave up 4 bases and J gave up 1 base; unmatched junction bases: 3. From germline, CDR1 is SGHRS and CDR2 YFSETQ.

This chain uses TRBV29-1 with TRBJ2-1, with D perhaps being TRBD1 or TRBD2 (5 bases each). The V gene's germline CDR1 is SQVTM and CDR2 ANQGSEA. CDR3 length: 15 residues. V dropped 3 bases and J dropped 0 bases, with 12 bases sitting between them. The CDR3 nucleotides are TGCAGCGTTGACGAGGGGACGAACTCCTACAATGAGCAGTTCTTC. This sequence encodes CSVDEGTNSYNEQFF.

The genes are TRBV19 and TRBJ1-3; D gene unclear. Trimming cost V 3 bases and J 4 bases, with 13 bases left between them. Germline-derived CDR1 and CDR2 are LNHDA and SQIVND (reference sequence). The CDR3 runs to 15 residues. The CDR3 protein is CASSILQMAGNTIYF. CDR3 nucleotide sequence: TGTGCCAGTAGTATCCTCCAGATGGCGGGAAACACCATATATTTT.

V usage is TRBV2 and J usage is TRBJ2-7; TRBD2 is a possible D gene (5 bases). With 4 bases removed from V and 1 base from J, the gap between germline ends came to 14 bases. CDR1 and CDR2 (germline): SNHLY, FYNNEI. There are 15 residues in the CDR3. CDR3 bases: TGTGCCAGCAGTGGCGTGTCGGGCGGGTCCTACGAGCAGTACTTC. Translation: CASSGVSGGSYEQYF.